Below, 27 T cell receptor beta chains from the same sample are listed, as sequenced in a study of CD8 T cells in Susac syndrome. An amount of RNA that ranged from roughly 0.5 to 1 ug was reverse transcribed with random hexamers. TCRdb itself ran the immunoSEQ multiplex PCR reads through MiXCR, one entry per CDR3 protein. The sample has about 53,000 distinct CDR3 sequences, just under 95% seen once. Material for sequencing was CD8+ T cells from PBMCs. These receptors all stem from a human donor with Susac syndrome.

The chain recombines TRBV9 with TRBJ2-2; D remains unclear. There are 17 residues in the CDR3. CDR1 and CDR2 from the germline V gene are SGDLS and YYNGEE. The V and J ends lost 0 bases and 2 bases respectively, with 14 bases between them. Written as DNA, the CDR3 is TGTGCCAGCAGCGTAGTCCCCCATCTTCCCAACACCGGGGAGCTGTTTTTT. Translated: CASSVVPHLPNTGELFF.

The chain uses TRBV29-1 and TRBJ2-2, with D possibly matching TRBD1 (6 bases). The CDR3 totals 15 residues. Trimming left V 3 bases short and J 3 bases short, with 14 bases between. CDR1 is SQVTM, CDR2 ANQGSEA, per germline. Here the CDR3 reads CSVDVGALHTGELFF. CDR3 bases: TGCAGCGTTGATGTGGGGGCCCTACACACCGGGGAGCTGTTTTTT.

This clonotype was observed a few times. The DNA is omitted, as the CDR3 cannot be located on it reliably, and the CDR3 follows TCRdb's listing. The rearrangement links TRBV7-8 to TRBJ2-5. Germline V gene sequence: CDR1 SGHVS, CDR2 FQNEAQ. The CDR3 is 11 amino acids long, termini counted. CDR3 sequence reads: CASSFLETQYF.

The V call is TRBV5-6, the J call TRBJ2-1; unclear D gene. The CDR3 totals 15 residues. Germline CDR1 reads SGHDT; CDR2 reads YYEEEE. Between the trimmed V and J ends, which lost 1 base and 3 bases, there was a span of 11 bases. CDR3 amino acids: CASSLLGGDYNEQFF. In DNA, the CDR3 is TGTGCCAGCAGCTTGTTGGGTGGGGACTACAATGAGCAGTTCTTC. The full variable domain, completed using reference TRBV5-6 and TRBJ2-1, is DAGVTQSPTHLIKTRGQQVTLRCSPKSGHDTVSWYQQALGQGPQFIFQYYEEEERQRGNFPDRFSGHQFPNYSSELNVNALLLGDSALYLCASSLLGGDYNEQFFGPGTRLTVL.

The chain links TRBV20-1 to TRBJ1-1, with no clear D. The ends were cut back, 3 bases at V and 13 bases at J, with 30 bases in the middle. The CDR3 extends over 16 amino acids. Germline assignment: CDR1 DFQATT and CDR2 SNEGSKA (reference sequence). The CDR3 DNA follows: TGCAGTGCTAGCTCGGCAGCTCCCGCCCCGGCACTGAAGCTTTTCTTT. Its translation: CSASSAAPAPALKLFF.

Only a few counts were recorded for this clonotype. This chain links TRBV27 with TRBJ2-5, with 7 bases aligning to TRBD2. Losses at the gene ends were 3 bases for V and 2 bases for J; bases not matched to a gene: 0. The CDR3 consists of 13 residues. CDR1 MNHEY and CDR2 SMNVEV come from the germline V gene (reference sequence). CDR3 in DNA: TGTGCCAGCAGTTTCGGGGGGCAAGAGACCCAGTACTTC. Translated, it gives CASSFGGQETQYF.

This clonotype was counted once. For the CDR3, the DNA is TGCGCCAGCAGCTTGGCCGTCGGTAACGGGGAGCTGTTTTTT. Translation gives CASSLAVGNGELFF. This chain links TRBV5-1 with TRBJ2-2; D gene uncertain. CDR3 length: 14 amino acids. Between the trimmed V and J ends, which lost 0 bases and 7 bases, there was a span of 10 bases. Germline V gives CDR1 SGHRS, CDR2 YFSETQ.

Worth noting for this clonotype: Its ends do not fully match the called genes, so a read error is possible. In nucleotides, the CDR3 is TGTGCCAGCAGTTTAGACCGGGACATCCTCCACTTT. Translated: CASSLDRDILHF. The chain carries TRBV13 and TRBJ1-6; perhaps TRBD1 as D (6 bases). CDR1 is PRHDT and CDR2 is FYEKMQ in the germline V gene (reference sequence). The CDR3 extends over 12 amino acids.

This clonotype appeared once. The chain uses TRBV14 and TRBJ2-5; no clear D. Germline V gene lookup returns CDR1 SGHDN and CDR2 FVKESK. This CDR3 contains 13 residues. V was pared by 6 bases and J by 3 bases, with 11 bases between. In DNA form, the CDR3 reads TGTGCCAGCAGACAATGGGCAGAAGAGACCCAGTACTTC. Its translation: CASRQWAEETQYF.

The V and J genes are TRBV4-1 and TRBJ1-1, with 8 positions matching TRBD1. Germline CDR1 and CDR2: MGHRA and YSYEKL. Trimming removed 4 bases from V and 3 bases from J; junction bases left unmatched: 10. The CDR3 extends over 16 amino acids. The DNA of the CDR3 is TGCGCCAGCAGCCTCTCTCTGGACAGGGTAGACACTGAAGCTTTCTTT. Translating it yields CASSLSLDRVDTEAFF.

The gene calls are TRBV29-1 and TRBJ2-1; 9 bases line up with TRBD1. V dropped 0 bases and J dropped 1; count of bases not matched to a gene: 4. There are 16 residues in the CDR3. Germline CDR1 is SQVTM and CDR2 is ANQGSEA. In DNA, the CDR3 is TGCAGCGTTGAAGACCCTGGACAGGGGTCCTACAATGAGCAGTTCTTC. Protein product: CSVEDPGQGSYNEQFF.

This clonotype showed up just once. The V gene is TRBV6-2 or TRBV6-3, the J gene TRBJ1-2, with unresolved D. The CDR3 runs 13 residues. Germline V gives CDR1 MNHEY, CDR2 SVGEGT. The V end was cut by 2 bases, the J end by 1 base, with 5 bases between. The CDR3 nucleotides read TGTGCCAGCAGTTACAACGTTAACTATGGCTACACCTTC. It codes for CASSYNVNYGYTF.

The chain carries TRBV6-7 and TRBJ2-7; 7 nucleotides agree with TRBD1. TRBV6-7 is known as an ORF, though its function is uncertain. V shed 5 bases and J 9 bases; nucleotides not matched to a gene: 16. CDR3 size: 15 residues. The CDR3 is CASSRKGQRAFGQYF. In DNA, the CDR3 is TGTGCCAGCAGTCGAAAGGGACAGAGAGCCTTCGGGCAGTACTTC.

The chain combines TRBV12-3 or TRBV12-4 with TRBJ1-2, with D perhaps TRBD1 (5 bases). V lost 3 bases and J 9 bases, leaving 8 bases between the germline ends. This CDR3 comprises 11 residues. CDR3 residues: CASSLGGSYTF. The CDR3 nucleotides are TGTGCCAGCAGTTTGGGGGGGAGCTACACCTTC.

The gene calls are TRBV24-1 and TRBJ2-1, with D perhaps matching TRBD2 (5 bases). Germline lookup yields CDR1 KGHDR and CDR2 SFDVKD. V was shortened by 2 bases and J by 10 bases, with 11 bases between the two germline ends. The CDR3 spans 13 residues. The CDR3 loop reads CATSDSTSREQFF. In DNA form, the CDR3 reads TGTGCCACCAGTGATTCTACTAGTAGAGAGCAGTTCTTC.

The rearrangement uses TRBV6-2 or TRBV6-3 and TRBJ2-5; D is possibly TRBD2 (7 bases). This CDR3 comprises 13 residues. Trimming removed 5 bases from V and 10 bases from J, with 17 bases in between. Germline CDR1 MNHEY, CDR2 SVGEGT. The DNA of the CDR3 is TGTGCCAGCAGTACAGGGACTATGTCGGACCAGTACTTC. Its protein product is CASSTGTMSDQYF.

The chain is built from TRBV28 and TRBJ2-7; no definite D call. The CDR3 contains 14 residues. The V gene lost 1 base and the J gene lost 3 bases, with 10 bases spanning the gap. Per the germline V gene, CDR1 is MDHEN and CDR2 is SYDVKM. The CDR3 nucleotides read TGTGCCAGCAGTTTATCGTACGGGTTCTACGAGCAGTACTTC. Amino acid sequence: CASSLSYGFYEQYF.

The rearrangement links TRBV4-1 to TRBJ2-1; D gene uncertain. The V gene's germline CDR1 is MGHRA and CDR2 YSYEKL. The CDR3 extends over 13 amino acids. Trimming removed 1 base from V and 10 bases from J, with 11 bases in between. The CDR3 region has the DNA TGCGCCAGCAGCCAAGGGTCGGGTGACGAGCAGTTCTTC. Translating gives CASSQGSGDEQFF.

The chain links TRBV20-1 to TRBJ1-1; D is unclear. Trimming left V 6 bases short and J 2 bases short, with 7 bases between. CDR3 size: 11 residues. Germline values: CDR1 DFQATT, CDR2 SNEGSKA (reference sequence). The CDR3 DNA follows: TGCAGTGCCCGTCTTAACACTGAAGCTTTCTTT. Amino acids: CSARLNTEAFF.

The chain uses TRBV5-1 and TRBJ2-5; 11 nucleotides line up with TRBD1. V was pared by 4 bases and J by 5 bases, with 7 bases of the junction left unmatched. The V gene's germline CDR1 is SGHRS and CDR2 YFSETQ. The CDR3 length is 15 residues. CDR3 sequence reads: CASSVGQGAGETQYF. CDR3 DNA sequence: TGCGCCAGCAGCGTCGGACAGGGGGCAGGGGAGACCCAGTACTTC.

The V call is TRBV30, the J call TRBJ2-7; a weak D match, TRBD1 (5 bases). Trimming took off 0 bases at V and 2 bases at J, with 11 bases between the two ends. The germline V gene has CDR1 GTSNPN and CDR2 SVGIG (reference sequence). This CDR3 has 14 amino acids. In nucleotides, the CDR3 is TGTGCCTGGAGTGTTGGTGCAGGGCCCTACGAGCAGTACTTC. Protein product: CAWSVGAGPYEQYF.

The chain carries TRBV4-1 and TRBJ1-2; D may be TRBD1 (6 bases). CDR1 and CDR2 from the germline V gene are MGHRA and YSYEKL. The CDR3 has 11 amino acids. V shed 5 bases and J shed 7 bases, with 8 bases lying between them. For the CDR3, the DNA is TGCGCCAGCAGCACACAGGGTGGCTACACCTTC. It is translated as CASSTQGGYTF.

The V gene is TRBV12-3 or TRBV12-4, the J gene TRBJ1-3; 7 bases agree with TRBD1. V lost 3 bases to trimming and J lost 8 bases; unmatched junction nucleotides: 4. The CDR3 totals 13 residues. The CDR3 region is CASSLRQGDTIYF. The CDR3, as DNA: TGTGCCAGCAGTTTGCGACAGGGTGACACCATATATTTT.

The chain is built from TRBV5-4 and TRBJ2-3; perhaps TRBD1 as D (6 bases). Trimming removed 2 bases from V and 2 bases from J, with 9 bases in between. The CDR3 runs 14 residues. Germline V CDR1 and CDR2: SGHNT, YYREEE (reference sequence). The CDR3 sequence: CASSFRTATDTQYF. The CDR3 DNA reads TGTGCCAGCAGCTTCAGGACAGCCACAGATACGCAGTATTTT.

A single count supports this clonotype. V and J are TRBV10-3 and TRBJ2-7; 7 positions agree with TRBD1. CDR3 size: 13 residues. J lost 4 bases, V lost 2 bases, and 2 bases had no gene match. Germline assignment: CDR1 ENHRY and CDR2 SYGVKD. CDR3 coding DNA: TGTGCCATCAGTGAGCCGGGACAGTACGAGCAGTACTTC. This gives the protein CAISEPGQYEQYF.

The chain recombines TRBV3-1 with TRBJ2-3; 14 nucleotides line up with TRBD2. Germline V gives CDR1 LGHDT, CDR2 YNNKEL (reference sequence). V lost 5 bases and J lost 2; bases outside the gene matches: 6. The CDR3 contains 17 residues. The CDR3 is CASSSGTSGGNTDTQYF. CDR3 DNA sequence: TGTGCCAGCAGCTCTGGGACTAGCGGGGGCAACACAGATACGCAGTATTTT.

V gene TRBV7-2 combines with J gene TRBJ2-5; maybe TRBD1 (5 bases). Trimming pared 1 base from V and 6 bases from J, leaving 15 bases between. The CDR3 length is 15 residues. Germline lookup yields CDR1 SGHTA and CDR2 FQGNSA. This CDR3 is CASSLGTLAGKTQYF. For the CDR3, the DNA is TGTGCCAGCAGCTTAGGGACATTGGCTGGGAAGACCCAGTACTTC.